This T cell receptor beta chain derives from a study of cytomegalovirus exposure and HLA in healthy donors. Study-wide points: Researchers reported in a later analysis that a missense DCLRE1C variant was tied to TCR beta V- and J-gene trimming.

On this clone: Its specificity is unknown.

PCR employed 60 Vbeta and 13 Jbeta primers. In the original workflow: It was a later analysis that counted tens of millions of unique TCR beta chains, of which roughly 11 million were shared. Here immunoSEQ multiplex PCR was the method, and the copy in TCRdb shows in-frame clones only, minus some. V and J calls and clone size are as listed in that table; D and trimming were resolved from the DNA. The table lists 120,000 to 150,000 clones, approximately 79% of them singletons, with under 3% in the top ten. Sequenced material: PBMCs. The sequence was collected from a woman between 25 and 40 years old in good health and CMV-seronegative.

The CDR3 coding sequence is TGTGCCATCGGACAGGACCCCTACGAGCAGTACTTC. Its protein product is CAIGQDPYEQYF. The chain uses TRBV10-3 and TRBJ2-7; TRBD1 aligns across 7 bases. Germline assignment: CDR1 ENHRY and CDR2 SYGVKD. This CDR3 spans 12 amino acids. V lost 8 bases and J lost 2; bases outside the gene matches: 3.